The present T cell receptor (beta chain) was sequenced within a study of shared clonotypes between healthy human individuals. The method was immunoSEQ multiplex PCR; TCRdb's version includes in-frame clones alone and lacks a portion of them. Of some 450,000 clones in the sample, more than 70% were seen once. This sequence was found in a woman aged 40 to 55 in good health. Some clones in this sample may be carry-over from other donors' samples. Input material: PBMCs.

The CDR3 spells CASSPGTGDNSPLHF. The CDR3 DNA reads TGTGCCAGCAGCCCCGGGACAGGGGATAATTCACCCCTCCACTTT. The chain employs TRBV7-8 and TRBJ1-6; 10 nucleotides line up with TRBD1. The V segment lost 5 bases and the J segment 5 bases; nucleotides outside the gene matches: 3. The CDR3 is 15 amino acids. Germline assignment: CDR1 SGHVS and CDR2 FQNEAQ.